One and the same sample provided the 30 T cell receptor beta chains below, sequenced in a study of technical replicates of blood from a few donors. Here immunoSEQ multiplex PCR was the method, and the copy in TCRdb shows in-frame clones only, minus some. The sample shows tens of thousands of clones, around 95% of them seen only once. Sequencing was carried out using T cells isolated from PBMCs. The receptors stem from a human donor in good health.

The chain recombines TRBV5-1 with TRBJ1-1; 7 bases are a match to TRBD1. V shed 4 bases, J shed 8 bases, and the junction held 2 bases outside the gene matches. The CDR3 covers 11 residues. Looked up from germline, CDR1 is SGHRS and CDR2 is YFSETQ. In DNA form, the CDR3 reads TGCGCCAGCAGCACGGACAGGGAAGCTTTCTTT. It encodes CASSTDREAFF. Complete variable domain (other parts from reference TRBV5-1 and TRBJ1-1): KAGVTQTPRYLIKTRGQQVTLSCSPISGHRSVSWYQQTPGQGLQFLFEYFSETQRNKGNFPGRFSGRQFSNSRSEMNVSTLELGDSALYLCASSTDREAFFGQGTRLTVV.

This sequence joins TRBV5-1 and TRBJ2-2; D is unresolved. This CDR3 spans 15 amino acids. Trimming stripped 4 bases from V and 4 bases from J, with 14 bases between. The germline V gene has CDR1 SGHRS and CDR2 YFSETQ. The CDR3 sequence: CASSLQAPSTGELFF. The CDR3 coding sequence is TGCGCCAGCAGCCTACAAGCGCCATCCACCGGGGAGCTGTTTTTT.

V usage is TRBV6-5 and J usage is TRBJ2-1, with D unclear. This CDR3 is built from 11 residues. From germline, CDR1 is MNHEY and CDR2 SVGAGI. V was pared by 6 bases and J by 6 bases, with 6 bases between. The CDR3 DNA reads as TGTGCCAGCAGCCAATTCAATGAGCAGTTCTTC. Amino acids: CASSQFNEQFF.

V and J are TRBV30 and TRBJ2-7, with D perhaps matching TRBD2 (7 bases). The CDR3 length is 13 residues. The V and J ends lost 1 base and 2 bases respectively, with 9 bases between them. From germline, CDR1 is GTSNPN and CDR2 SVGIG (reference sequence). CDR3 coding DNA: TGTGCCTGGAGTGCGGGGGGCACCTACGAGCAGTACTTC. Protein product: CAWSAGGTYEQYF.

V is TRBV18 and J is TRBJ1-5; TRBD1 matches 7 bases. This CDR3 is 14 amino acids long. CDR1 and CDR2 (germline): KGHSH, LQKENI. V lost 3 bases to trimming and J lost 4 bases; unmatched junction nucleotides: 3. CDR3 in DNA: TGTGCCAGCTCACCGCCAGGGGGTAATCAGCCCCAGCATTTT. Its translation: CASSPPGGNQPQHF. The entire variable domain, with the rest obtained from reference TRBV18 and TRBJ1-5, is as follows: NAGVMQNPRHLVRRRGQEARLRCSPMKGHSHVYWYRQLPEEGLKFMVYLQKENIIDESGMPKERFSAEFPKEGPSILRIQQVVRGDSAAYFCASSPPGGNQPQHFGDGTRLSIL.

The V gene is TRBV5-4, the J gene TRBJ2-4, with 11 bases that match TRBD2. CDR1 is SGHNT, CDR2 YYREEE, per germline (reference sequence). The CDR3 contains 18 residues. V shed 4 bases and J 0 bases; nucleotides not matched to a gene: 9. The CDR3 region is CASSLMTSGTLAKNIQYF. For the CDR3, the DNA is TGTGCCAGCAGCCTAATGACTAGCGGGACACTAGCCAAAAACATTCAGTACTTC.

V usage is TRBV11-3 and J usage is TRBJ2-7; D possibly corresponds to TRBD2 (5 bases). The CDR3 length is 13 residues. V was cut by 1 base and J by 6 bases, with 10 bases left in between. Germline V gene lookup returns CDR1 SGHNT and CDR2 YENEEA. The CDR3 coding sequence is TGTGCCAGCAGCTTAGGTCCGGGAAGCGAGCAGTACTTC. It specifies CASSLGPGSEQYF.

This clone has just one count. The chain uses TRBV28 and TRBJ1-1; possible D gene TRBD1, 5 bases. Germline-derived CDR1 and CDR2 are MDHEN and SYDVKM. Deletions cut 2 bases from V and 4 bases from J, with 8 bases between. The CDR3 extends over 13 amino acids. The CDR3 DNA follows: TGTGCCAGCAGTTTAGTAGGGGTCACTGAAGCTTTCTTT. It encodes CASSLVGVTEAFF.

The chain is built from TRBV7-2 and TRBJ2-7; D may be TRBD2 (6 bases). CDR3 length: 15 amino acids. Trimming cost V 1 base and J 6 bases, with 16 bases left between them. In germline, CDR1 is SGHTA, CDR2 FQGNSA. The CDR3 reads CASSLGNRDGGEQYF. CDR3 bases: TGTGCCAGCAGCTTAGGAAATCGGGACGGGGGCGAGCAGTACTTC.

The chain is built from TRBV11-3 and TRBJ1-1; D perhaps matches TRBD1 (5 bases). From germline, CDR1 is SGHNT and CDR2 YENEEA. The CDR3 spans 15 residues. V shed 1 base and J shed 0 bases, with 9 bases lying between them. CDR3 residues: CASSLGGGMNTEAFF. The CDR3 DNA is TGTGCCAGCAGCTTAGGGGGGGGAATGAACACTGAAGCTTTCTTT.

The chain has TRBV2 and TRBJ1-5; the D is unclear. V lost 5 bases to trimming and J lost 6 bases, with 5 bases between them. This CDR3 region has 11 residues. Germline V gene lookup returns CDR1 SNHLY and CDR2 FYNNEI. The CDR3 sequence is CASSTRQPQHF. DNA for the CDR3: TGTGCCAGCAGTACTCGTCAGCCCCAGCATTTT.

V gene TRBV4-3 combines with J gene TRBJ2-7, with D unclear. The CDR3 runs 14 residues. V was pared by 4 bases and J by 2 bases, with 12 bases between. CDR1 is LGHNA, CDR2 YSLEER, per germline. CDR3 in amino acids: CASSPRTAAYEQYF. The CDR3 coding sequence is TGCGCCAGCAGCCCGAGAACAGCAGCCTACGAGCAGTACTTC.

This clone showed up just once. The chain is built from TRBV5-1 and TRBJ2-1; 14 bases agree with TRBD2. The CDR3 has 15 amino acids. The V gene's germline CDR1 is SGHRS and CDR2 YFSETQ. Germline trimming cut 4 bases from V and 8 bases from J; bases unmatched to any gene: 5. DNA for the CDR3: TGCGCCAGCAGCCCTGGGACTAGCGGGAGTTATGAGCAGTTCTTC. It encodes CASSPGTSGSYEQFF. The full variable domain, in which reference TRBV5-1 and TRBJ2-1 provide the parts outside the CDR3, is KAGVTQTPRYLIKTRGQQVTLSCSPISGHRSVSWYQQTPGQGLQFLFEYFSETQRNKGNFPGRFSGRQFSNSRSEMNVSTLELGDSALYLCASSPGTSGSYEQFFGPGTRLTVL.

The chain recombines TRBV7-2 with TRBJ2-3; 9 nucleotides match TRBD2. After removal of 0 bases from V and 5 bases from J, the junction contained 6 bases not matched to a gene. Germline V gene data show CDR1 as SGHTA and CDR2 as FQGNSA. The CDR3 has 16 amino acids. CDR3 loop: CASSLAASGARDTQYF. CDR3 nucleotide sequence: TGTGCCAGCAGCTTAGCGGCTAGCGGGGCCAGAGATACGCAGTATTTT.

This rearrangement joins TRBV5-4 to TRBJ2-3; 7 bases fit TRBD2. CDR1 and CDR2 from the germline V gene are SGHNT and YYREEE (reference sequence). This CDR3 region has 16 residues. After removal of 4 bases from V and 2 bases from J, the junction contained 10 bases not matched to a gene. The CDR3: CASSLRIAGNTDTQYF. Here the CDR3 DNA reads TGTGCCAGCAGCCTCCGGATAGCGGGTAACACAGATACGCAGTATTTT.

The chain has TRBV29-1 and TRBJ2-7; no definite D call. CDR1 is SQVTM and CDR2 is ANQGSEA in the germline V gene. V was pared by 1 base and J by 0 bases, with 7 bases between. This CDR3 region has 13 residues. The CDR3 loop is CSVEGLSSYEQYF. CDR3 bases: TGCAGCGTTGAAGGATTGAGCTCCTACGAGCAGTACTTC.

This rearrangement joins TRBV9 to TRBJ2-7; 9 nucleotides align to TRBD1. CDR1 SGDLS and CDR2 YYNGEE come from the germline V gene. V lost 3 bases to trimming and J lost 4 bases; unmatched junction nucleotides: 2. The CDR3 consists of 13 residues. In nucleotides, the CDR3 is TGTGCCAGCAGCGGTGGACAGGGGTACGAGCAGTACTTC. Protein sequence: CASSGGQGYEQYF.

The chain joins TRBV6-4 to TRBJ2-7, with 9 nucleotides matching TRBD1. The CDR3 runs to 14 residues. The germline V gene has CDR1 MRHNA and CDR2 SNTAGT. J lost 4 bases, V lost 3 bases, and 4 bases had no gene match. The CDR3 nucleotides read TGTGCCAGCAGTGAAGGGGGACAGGGTTACGAGCAGTACTTC. As protein: CASSEGGQGYEQYF.

This sequence joins TRBV9 and TRBJ1-5, with D uncertain. Trimming removed 0 bases from V and 4 bases from J, with 5 bases in between. This CDR3 has 13 residues. Germline CDR1 SGDLS, CDR2 YYNGEE. CDR3 in DNA: TGTGCCAGCAGCGTAGGGGAGAATCAGCCCCAGCATTTT. It translates to CASSVGENQPQHF.

The rearrangement links TRBV7-2 to TRBJ2-2; 9 nucleotides match TRBD1. With V trimmed by 5 bases and J by 6 bases, 13 bases remained unmatched. Germline V gene data show CDR1 as SGHTA and CDR2 as FQGNSA. This CDR3 contains 17 residues. Written as DNA, the CDR3 is TGTGCCAGCAGCGCCCGGGGACAGGGTCCCTTGGCCGGGGAGCTGTTTTTT. Translated, it gives CASSARGQGPLAGELFF.

This clone has only one observation. The V and J genes are TRBV5-6 and TRBJ2-7; the D is unclear. The germline V gene has CDR1 SGHDT and CDR2 YYEEEE. There are 14 residues in the CDR3. The V and J ends lost 0 bases and 3 bases respectively, with 10 bases between them. Here the CDR3 reads CASSLAPVFYEQYF. CDR3 DNA sequence: TGTGCCAGCAGCTTGGCCCCGGTATTCTACGAGCAGTACTTC.

The rearrangement joins TRBV4-3 to TRBJ1-1, with D perhaps TRBD1 (6 bases). With 1 base removed from V and 6 bases from J, the gap between germline ends came to 18 bases. From germline, CDR1 is LGHNA and CDR2 YSLEER. The CDR3 extends over 16 amino acids. For the CDR3, the DNA is TGCGCCAGCAGCCAAGTTGCGCTGTCAGGGGACGCTGAAGCTTTCTTT. It encodes CASSQVALSGDAEAFF.

The gene calls are TRBV11-3 and TRBJ2-7; D uncertain. CDR3 size: 12 residues. Looked up from germline, CDR1 is SGHNT and CDR2 is YENEEA. The V and J ends lost 9 bases and 3 bases respectively, with 12 bases between them. The CDR3 DNA is TGTGCCAGGTTTCAGAATTTCTACGAGCAGTACTTC. Protein: CARFQNFYEQYF.

The chain recombines TRBV13 with TRBJ1-1; D not certain. The CDR3 length is 17 residues. Germline lookup yields CDR1 PRHDT and CDR2 FYEKMQ (reference sequence). V lost 5 bases to trimming and J lost 2 bases, with 21 bases between them. In nucleotides, the CDR3 is TGTGCCAGCAGCCCACTTACCGGGCGGGGTCTAAACACTGAAGCTTTCTTT. Amino acid sequence: CASSPLTGRGLNTEAFF. The full variable domain, in which reference TRBV13 and TRBJ1-1 provide the parts outside the CDR3, is AAGVIQSPRHLIKEKRETATLKCYPIPRHDTVYWYQQGPGQDPQFLISFYEKMQSDKGSIPDRFSAQQFSDYHSELNMSSLELGDSALYFCASSPLTGRGLNTEAFFGQGTRLTVV.

This clone was seen a handful of times. This same CDR3 is encoded by further DNA sequences in the sample. The chain combines TRBV7-9 with TRBJ1-1, with D hard to call. Germline V gene sequence: CDR1 SEHNR, CDR2 FQNEAQ (reference sequence). CDR3 size: 13 residues. The ends were cut back, 1 base at V and 1 base at J, with 4 bases in the middle. In DNA, the CDR3 is TGTGCCAGCAGCTTAGACAGGAACACTGAAGCTTTCTTT. Protein sequence: CASSLDRNTEAFF.

This chain connects TRBV5-1 to TRBJ2-7, with D tentatively TRBD2 (5 bases). The germline CDR1 and CDR2 sequences are SGHRS and YFSETQ. The CDR3 loop spans 12 amino acids. V shed 6 bases and J shed 1 base, with 8 bases lying between them. The CDR3 spells CASKSGSYEQYF. The DNA for the CDR3 is TGCGCCAGCAAGTCGGGATCCTACGAGCAGTACTTC.

The rearrangement uses TRBV10-3 and TRBJ1-2; TRBD1 agrees at 7 bases. From germline, CDR1 is ENHRY and CDR2 SYGVKD. The J segment lost 8 bases and the V segment lost 6 bases, leaving 12 bases of the junction unmatched. This CDR3 comprises 14 residues. The CDR3 protein is CAISARQGSGGYTF. For the CDR3, the DNA is TGTGCCATCAGCGCACGACAGGGCTCGGGAGGCTACACCTTC.

The chain recombines TRBV28 with TRBJ1-2; 8 nucleotides line up with TRBD1. The germline gives CDR1 MDHEN, CDR2 SYDVKM. The trim removed 2 bases at V and 0 bases at J, leaving 2 bases unmatched. The CDR3 extends over 15 amino acids. This chain's CDR3 is CASSLQGAANYGYTF. The CDR3 nucleotides read TGTGCCAGCAGTTTACAGGGGGCTGCTAACTATGGCTACACCTTC.

The rearrangement uses TRBV5-1 and TRBJ1-1; D remains unclear. CDR3 size: 12 residues. Trimming took off 4 bases at V and 4 bases at J, with 8 bases between the two ends. The V gene's germline CDR1 is SGHRS and CDR2 YFSETQ. CDR3 region: CASSGASTEAFF. The DNA for the CDR3 is TGCGCCAGCAGCGGAGCCAGCACTGAAGCTTTCTTT.

This chain uses TRBV10-3 with TRBJ2-2; the D is unclear. The CDR3 is 14 residues long. The germline V and J ends were trimmed by 1 base and 1 base, with 4 bases remaining between them. Germline CDR1 is ENHRY and CDR2 is SYGVKD. CDR3 protein: CAISEFRNTGELFF. CDR3 coding DNA: TGTGCCATCAGTGAGTTTCGGAACACCGGGGAGCTGTTTTTT.